Presented here are 7 T cell receptor beta chains from one specimen sequenced in a study of shared clonotypes between healthy human individuals. Measured with immunoSEQ multiplex PCR; TCRdb has only the in-frame clones, and not every one. The sample has approximately 510,000 clones, about four fifths seen once. Sequencing was performed on PBMCs. These receptors all come from a woman between 40 and 55 years old in good health. Some clones in this sample may be carry-over from other donors' samples.

This clone was seen only once. The chain links TRBV28 to TRBJ2-2; TRBD1 agrees at 7 bases. The CDR3 loop spans 16 amino acids. Per the germline V gene, CDR1 is MDHEN and CDR2 is SYDVKM. The ends lost 3 bases at V and 5 bases at J; junction bases unmatched: 9. This chain's CDR3 is CASSFPPGQRTGELFF. Written as DNA, the CDR3 is TGTGCCAGCAGTTTCCCCCCGGGACAGAGGACCGGGGAGCTGTTTTTT.

This chain uses TRBV11-1 with TRBJ2-5; D gene uncertain. Germline V lookup: CDR1 SGHAT, CDR2 FQDESV (reference sequence). V gave up 3 bases and J gave up 1 base, with 6 bases separating them. The CDR3 covers 13 residues. The chain's CDR3 is CASSLRIQETQYF. The CDR3 region has the DNA TGTGCCAGCAGCTTGAGGATCCAAGAGACCCAGTACTTC.

This clone came up a few times. This chain links TRBV10-3 with TRBJ1-5; 10 bases are shared with TRBD1. J gave up 5 bases and V 5 bases, and 3 bases lay outside the gene matches. Germline CDR1 and CDR2: ENHRY and SYGVKD. This CDR3 has 14 amino acids. This chain's CDR3 is CAISLGTGDQPQHF. CDR3 DNA sequence: TGTGCCATCAGTTTAGGGACAGGGGATCAGCCCCAGCATTTT.

The chain recombines TRBV15 with TRBJ2-1; 10 bases map to TRBD2. Trimming removed 0 bases from V and 8 bases from J; junction bases left unmatched: 4. Germline V lookup: CDR1 LNHNV, CDR2 YYDKDF (reference sequence). The CDR3 is made up of 15 amino acids. DNA of the CDR3: TGTGCCACCAGCAGAGAAGCGGGAGGGCCAGATGAGCAGTTCTTC. Translated: CATSREAGGPDEQFF.

The chain has TRBV4-1 and TRBJ1-5; weak D call: TRBD1 (6 bases). Germline CDR1 is MGHRA and CDR2 is YSYEKL. CDR3 length: 16 amino acids. The germline V and J ends were trimmed by 0 bases and 4 bases, with 13 bases remaining between them. The CDR3 here is CASSQDWGRGNQPQHF. CDR3 sequence (DNA): TGCGCCAGCAGCCAAGATTGGGGGCGCGGGAATCAGCCCCAGCATTTT.

This clone was recorded a few times. This chain connects TRBV28 to TRBJ1-2; 8 bases are shared with TRBD1. The V gene's germline CDR1 is MDHEN and CDR2 SYDVKM. V was clipped by 10 bases and J by 4 bases; unmatched bases: 14. The CDR3 loop spans 15 amino acids. Here the CDR3 DNA reads TGTGCCACCATTAAGCAGGGGGCCCTTGGCTATGGCTACACCTTC. Amino acids: CATIKQGALGYGYTF.

The rearrangement uses TRBV2 and TRBJ1-4, with 9 positions matching TRBD1. Germline loops: CDR1 SNHLY, CDR2 FYNNEI. With 7 bases clipped from V and 3 bases from J, the junction kept 9 bases outside the gene matches. This CDR3 is built from 16 residues. CDR3 sequence reads: CASNLQGARANEKLFF. The CDR3 nucleotides read TGTGCCAGCAACCTACAGGGGGCTAGGGCTAATGAAAAACTGTTTTTT.